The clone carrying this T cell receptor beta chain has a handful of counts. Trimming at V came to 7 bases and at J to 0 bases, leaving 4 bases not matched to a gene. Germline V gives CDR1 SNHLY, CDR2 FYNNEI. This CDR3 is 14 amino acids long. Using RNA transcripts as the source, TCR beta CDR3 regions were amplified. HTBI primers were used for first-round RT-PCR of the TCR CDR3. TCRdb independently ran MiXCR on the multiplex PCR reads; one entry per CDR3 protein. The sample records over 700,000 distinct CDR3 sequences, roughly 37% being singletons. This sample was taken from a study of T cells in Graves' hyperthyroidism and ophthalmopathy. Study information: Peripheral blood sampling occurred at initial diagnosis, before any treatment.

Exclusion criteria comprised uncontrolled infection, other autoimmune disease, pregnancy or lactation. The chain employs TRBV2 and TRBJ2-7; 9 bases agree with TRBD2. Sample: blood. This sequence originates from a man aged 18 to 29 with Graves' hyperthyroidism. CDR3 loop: CASNLAGNSYEQYF. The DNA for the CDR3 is TGTGCCAGCAACCTAGCGGGGAACTCCTACGAGCAGTACTTC.